A selection of T cell receptor beta chains follows, all from one sample in a study of T cell responses to AZD1222 COVID-19 vaccine. Sequenced by immunoSEQ multiplex PCR; TCRdb stores in-frame clones only, minus some. This sample carries some 63,000 clones, 89% of them seen once, and the ten largest clones take approximately 6.1%. This sample comprised peripheral blood, obtained 28 days after the second AZD1222 dose. The receptors were gathered from an adult who received the AZD1222 COVID-19 vaccine. Each CDR3 is given with its conserved first and last residue. The D gene is left open where the match is weak. Size is omitted from some rows. Given values are once, few, many or a class for expanded clones.

D	size	V	J	DNA	CDR3
.	once	TRBV6-1	TRBJ2-2	TGTGCCAGCAGTGAGGGGGGCTATTCTCTCACCGGGGAGCTGTTTTTT	CASSEGGYSLTGELFF
.	.	TRBV2	TRBJ1-6	TGTGCCAGCAGTGTTAATTCACCCCTCCACTTT	CASSVNSPLHF
.	.	TRBV29-1	TRBJ2-4	TGCAGCGTTGCCAGATTAGCCAAAAACATTCAGTACTTC	CSVARLAKNIQYF
TRBD1	.	TRBV6-5	TRBJ1-2	TGTGCCAGCACGTCCGGGACAGGTCTTGCCGGCTACACCTTC	CASTSGTGLAGYTF
.	.	TRBV4-2	TRBJ2-5	TGTGCCAGCAGCCAAGATGCAGGGCAAGAGACCCAGTACTTC	CASSQDAGQETQYF
TRBD1	.	TRBV5-1	TRBJ2-4	TGCGCCAGCAGCGCTGACAGGGGAAACATTCAGTACTTC	CASSADRGNIQYF
.	.	TRBV6-5	TRBJ1-2	TGTGCCAGCAGTTACCGGGACCCAACTAACTATGGCTACACCTTC	CASSYRDPTNYGYTF
TRBD1	.	TRBV19	TRBJ2-7	TGTGCCAGTAGGGGACAGGGGAGGTACGAGCAGTACTTC	CASRGQGRYEQYF
TRBD2	.	TRBV18	TRBJ2-2	TGTGCCAGCTCACCACCCCTAGCGGGAGCGGGCACCGGGGAGCTGTTTTTT	CASSPPLAGAGTGELFF
.	.	TRBV6-6	TRBJ2-5	TGTGCCAGCAGTTTGGCGCAAGAGACCCAGTACTTC	CASSLAQETQYF
.	.	TRBV14	TRBJ1-2	TGTGCCAGCAGCCAGGACCCCGGGACGGACTATGGCTACACCTTC	CASSQDPGTDYGYTF
.	.	TRBV7-9	TRBJ1-1	TGTGCCAGCAGCCTGACAGGTACTAACACTGAAGCTTTCTTT	CASSLTGTNTEAFF
.	.	TRBV10-2	TRBJ2-7	TGCGCCAGCAGTGACCCTCGGGCCAACTCCTACGAGCAGTACTTC	CASSDPRANSYEQYF
TRBD2	.	TRBV7-2	TRBJ2-1	TGTGCCAGCAGCTTAGCCCAACTAGCGGGAAACTCCTACAATGAGCAGTTCTTC	CASSLAQLAGNSYNEQFF
TRBD1	.	TRBV5-1	TRBJ2-2	TGCGCCAGCAGGGATCCGGGACAGGATAACACCGGGGAGCTGTTTTTT	CASRDPGQDNTGELFF
TRBD1	.	TRBV27	TRBJ1-5	TGTGCCAGCAGAGACAGGGTTGGCAATCAGCCCCAGCATTTT	CASRDRVGNQPQHF
TRBD1	.	TRBV3-1/TRBV3-2	TRBJ2-5	TGTGCCAGCAGGGGGACAGGGGGATGGGAGACCCAGTACTTC	CASRGTGGWETQYF
.	.	TRBV19	TRBJ1-5	TGTGCCAGTGTACAGGGAGGTAGCAATCAGCCCCAGCATTTT	CASVQGGSNQPQHF
TRBD1	.	TRBV5-4	TRBJ1-2	TGTGCCAGCAGCTTCCCGGGACAGAACTATGGCTACACCTTC	CASSFPGQNYGYTF
.	.	TRBV18	TRBJ2-3	TGTGCCAGCTCGCCCAGACGGACTAGCACAGATACGCAGTATTTT	CASSPRRTSTDTQYF
.	.	TRBV6-2/TRBV6-3	TRBJ1-6	TGTGCCAGCAGTTACTCACGCAGGGATTCACCCCTCCACTTT	CASSYSRRDSPLHF
TRBD1	.	TRBV5-4	TRBJ1-2	TGTGCCAGCAGCCTATCGGGACAGAACTATGGCTACACCTTC	CASSLSGQNYGYTF
TRBD1	.	TRBV28	TRBJ1-2	TGTGCCAGCAGTCTCGGACAGGGCTATGGCTACACCTTC	CASSLGQGYGYTF
TRBD1	.	TRBV5-1	TRBJ1-6	TGCGCCAGCAGCACGGGACAGGGGGGTAATTCACCCCTCCACTTT	CASSTGQGGNSPLHF
.	.	TRBV11-2	TRBJ2-7	TGTGCCAGCAGCCGGGACGGAGCCTACGAGCAGTACTTC	CASSRDGAYEQYF
TRBD1	.	TRBV6-2/TRBV6-3	TRBJ1-1	TGTGCCAGCAGTTACTCGGGGCCAGGGGGCCAAATGAACACTGAAGCTTTCTTT	CASSYSGPGGQMNTEAFF
TRBD2	.	TRBV6-2/TRBV6-3	TRBJ2-1	TGTGCCAGCAGTTACGGTAGCGGGAGTTCCAATGAGCAGTTCTTC	CASSYGSGSSNEQFF
.	.	TRBV7-2	TRBJ1-5	TGTGCCAGCAGCTTAATCGACAATCAGCCCCAGCATTTT	CASSLIDNQPQHF
TRBD1	few	TRBV9	TRBJ1-6	TGTGCCAGCAGCGTAGACGTACAGGGGAATTCACCCCTCCACTTT	CASSVDVQGNSPLHF
.	.	TRBV6-5	TRBJ2-7	TGTGCCAGCAGTTACCCCGACGCCCGTGGCGAGCAGTACTTC	CASSYPDARGEQYF
TRBD1	.	TRBV4-2	TRBJ1-2	TGTGCCAGCAGGGGACAGGGCTATGGCTACACCTTC	CASRGQGYGYTF
TRBD2	.	TRBV18	TRBJ2-1	TGTGCCAGCTCCGGGACTAGCGGGGGCAATGAGCAGTTCTTC	CASSGTSGGNEQFF
TRBD1	.	TRBV19	TRBJ1-2	TGTGCCAGTAGTCCGCAGGGGGACTATGGCTACACCTTC	CASSPQGDYGYTF
TRBD1	.	TRBV7-3	TRBJ1-1	TGTGCCAGCAGCTCATTTACCGGGACAGGGAACGCGGCTTTCTTT	CASSSFTGTGNAAFF
.	few	TRBV6-5	TRBJ1-1	TGTGCCAGCAGTTTGGCAGCCAACACTGAAGCTTTCTTT	CASSLAANTEAFF
.	.	TRBV9	TRBJ2-2	TGTGCCAGCAGCGTAAATCTAGGGGTCACGAACACCGGGGAGCTGTTTTTT	CASSVNLGVTNTGELFF
.	.	TRBV11-3	TRBJ1-1	TGTGCCAGCAGCCAACAGGAGAACACTGAAGCTTTCTTT	CASSQQENTEAFF
.	.	TRBV9	TRBJ2-2	TGTGCCAGCAGCGTCAACGCGAGTCCGAACACCGGGGAGCTGTTTTTT	CASSVNASPNTGELFF
.	.	TRBV3-1/TRBV3-2	TRBJ2-4	TGTGCCAGCAGCCAAGATGGGGCCAAAAACATTCAGTACTTC	CASSQDGAKNIQYF
.	few	TRBV20-1	TRBJ1-5	TGCAGTGCCCTAGTTTGGGGGGACTTGCATTTT	CSALVWGDLHF
TRBD1	.	TRBV7-2	TRBJ1-2	TGTGCCAGCACCCTAGGGGGCGGGAGCTATGGCTACACCTTC	CASTLGGGSYGYTF
.	few	TRBV6-5	TRBJ1-1	TGTGCCAGCAGTTACGGGAGTTTCGGCACTGAAGCTTTCTTT	CASSYGSFGTEAFF
.	.	TRBV7-3	TRBJ1-1	TGTGCCAGCAGCTTTGGCGCAGGGTATACTGAAGCTTTCTTT	CASSFGAGYTEAFF
TRBD2	.	TRBV10-2	TRBJ2-3	TGCGCCAGCAGCATCGGGGGGACTAGCGGGAGCAGCACAGATACGCAGTATTTT	CASSIGGTSGSSTDTQYF
.	few	TRBV29-1	TRBJ1-2	TGCAGCGTTGAAGATGCGGGGGGTCCCTCCTTC	CSVEDAGGPSF
.	.	TRBV7-9	TRBJ2-7	TGTGCCAGCAGTTCTACCTGGGGGGCGACCTACGAGCAGTACTTC	CASSSTWGATYEQYF
.	.	TRBV12-2	TRBJ2-7	TGTGCAAGTCGCTTTACAACGACAGTTTACGAGCAGTACTTC	CASRFTTTVYEQYF